Shown below are 27 T cell receptor beta chains from a single sample sequenced in a study of control samples from healthy donors and cancer patients. The repertoire was sequenced with immunoSEQ multiplex PCR; TCRdb's copy has only in-frame clones and lacks some. Here the sample spans 75,000 to 100,000 clones, about 90% being singletons. Sequenced sample: blood. The receptors come from a man aged 45 to 65 in good health.

This chain uses TRBV7-8 with TRBJ2-5; D is unclear. V was clipped by 3 bases and J by 5 bases, with 7 bases between them. The CDR3 length is 12 residues. Germline values: CDR1 SGHVS, CDR2 FQNEAQ. CDR3 residues: CASSFQWETQYF. DNA of the CDR3: TGTGCCAGCAGCTTCCAGTGGGAGACCCAGTACTTC.

The chain combines TRBV5-4 with TRBJ2-7, with TRBD1 identical over 9 bases. This CDR3 contains 14 residues. CDR1 is SGHNT, CDR2 YYREEE, per germline (reference sequence). With V trimmed by 2 bases and J by 7 bases, 7 bases remained unmatched. CDR3 nucleotide sequence: TGTGCCAGCAGCTTAGTACAGGGGGCGAGTGAGCAGTACTTC. Translating it yields CASSLVQGASEQYF.

The chain carries TRBV18 and TRBJ1-3; D not certain. V was shortened by 3 bases and J by 0 bases, with 6 bases between the two germline ends. The CDR3 length is 14 residues. Germline V lookup: CDR1 KGHSH, CDR2 LQKENI. This chain's CDR3 is CASSPGGSGNTIYF. The DNA for the CDR3 is TGTGCCAGCTCACCTGGCGGCTCTGGAAACACCATATATTTT.

The J gene is TRBJ1-2, the V gene TRBV6-1; 10 bases are shared with TRBD1. CDR3 size: 15 residues. Looked up from germline, CDR1 is MNHNS and CDR2 is SASEGT. V lost 3 bases, J lost 8 bases, and 9 bases stayed unmatched. DNA for the CDR3: TGTGCCAGCAGTGACCAGGACAGGGGGTATGAGGGCTACACCTTC. Protein: CASSDQDRGYEGYTF.

This sequence joins TRBV5-1 and TRBJ1-2; D call uncertain. This CDR3 has 15 amino acids. CDR1 and CDR2 (germline): SGHRS, YFSETQ. Trimming removed 3 bases from V and 3 bases from J, with 15 bases in between. The CDR3 is CASSSGGDIYYGYTF. CDR3 bases: TGCGCCAGCAGCTCTGGCGGGGATATTTACTATGGCTACACCTTC.

The rearrangement joins TRBV7-7 to TRBJ1-3; 10 bases align to TRBD1. The CDR3 spans 15 residues. Germline V gives CDR1 SSHAT, CDR2 FNYEAQ (reference sequence). After removal of 5 bases from V and 2 bases from J, the junction contained 3 bases not matched to a gene. The CDR3 reads CASSPDRGAGNTIYF. CDR3 DNA: TGTGCCAGCAGCCCGGACAGGGGGGCTGGAAACACCATATATTTT. The whole variable domain, remainder taken from reference TRBV7-7 and TRBJ1-3, is GAGVSQSPRYKVTKRGQDVTLRCDPISSHATLYWYQQALGQGPEFLTYFNYEAQPDKSGLPSDRFSAERPEGSISTLTIQRTEQRDSAMYRCASSPDRGAGNTIYFGEGSWLTVV.

The V and J genes are TRBV29-1 and TRBJ1-1; TRBD1 might be the D (6 bases). The CDR3 is 11 amino acids. Deletions cut 8 bases from V and 7 bases from J, with 14 bases between. CDR1 SQVTM and CDR2 ANQGSEA come from the germline V gene. CDR3 residues: CSFTGTSEAFF. As DNA, the CDR3 is TGCAGCTTCACCGGGACAAGTGAAGCTTTCTTT. Full variable domain (remainder filled in from reference TRBV29-1 and TRBJ1-1): SAVISQKPSRDICQRGTSLTIQCQVDSQVTMMFWYRQQPGQSLTLIATANQGSEATYESGFVIDKFPISRPNLTFSTLTVSNMSPEDSSIYLCSFTGTSEAFFGQGTRLTVV.

V and J are TRBV2 and TRBJ1-6, with TRBD1 matching over 7 bases. In germline, CDR1 is SNHLY, CDR2 FYNNEI. This CDR3 region has 12 residues. V shed 8 bases, J shed 13 bases, and the junction held 8 bases outside the gene matches. The CDR3 spells CASETGFSPLHF. The CDR3 DNA is TGTGCCAGCGAGACAGGGTTTAGCCCCCTCCACTTT.

The J gene is TRBJ1-2, the V gene TRBV5-4; unclear D gene. The CDR3 contains 12 residues. Germline-derived CDR1 and CDR2 are SGHNT and YYREEE (reference sequence). Trimming removed 2 bases from V and 14 bases from J, with 16 bases in between. CDR3 sequence reads: CASSLAGRPSTF. CDR3 in DNA: TGTGCCAGCAGCTTAGCGGGCCGTCCCTCGACCTTC.

The V and J genes are TRBV5-1 and TRBJ1-2; TRBD1 is a possible D gene (6 bases). With 0 bases removed from V and 8 bases from J, the gap between germline ends came to 14 bases. Germline lookup yields CDR1 SGHRS and CDR2 YFSETQ. The length of the CDR3 is 14 residues. The CDR3 DNA follows: TGCGCCAGCAGCTTGGACCCGGGGGCAAAGGGCTACACCTTC. Translated: CASSLDPGAKGYTF.

The rearrangement joins TRBV4-2 to TRBJ2-3; TRBD1 is a possible D gene (6 bases). Germline CDR1 LGHNA, CDR2 YNFKEQ. V gave up 1 base and J gave up 0 bases, with 11 bases separating them. The CDR3 totals 16 residues. CDR3 sequence: CASSQGHGTSTDTQYF. CDR3 nucleotides: TGTGCCAGCAGCCAAGGGCATGGGACAAGCACAGATACGCAGTATTTT.

The chain recombines TRBV5-6 with TRBJ1-1, with D tentatively TRBD1 (6 bases). This CDR3 region has 14 residues. From germline, CDR1 is SGHDT and CDR2 YYEEEE. Trimming cost V 0 bases and J 6 bases, with 12 bases left between them. The CDR3 DNA follows: TGTGCCAGCAGCTTGGAGGGGGTATATCCTGAAGCTTTCTTT. It yields the protein CASSLEGVYPEAFF.

The chain links TRBV4-1 to TRBJ2-3; D is uncertain. The CDR3 runs to 13 residues. From germline, CDR1 is MGHRA and CDR2 YSYEKL. The germline V and J ends were trimmed by 2 bases and 2 bases, with 5 bases remaining between them. The CDR3 DNA reads as TGCGCCAGCAGCCAACGGGCCACAGATACGCAGTATTTT. It yields the protein CASSQRATDTQYF.

The chain is built from TRBV2 and TRBJ1-3; D might be TRBD1 (6 bases). The V end was cut by 9 bases, the J end by 4 bases, with 19 bases between. This CDR3 has 15 amino acids. Germline V lookup: CDR1 SNHLY, CDR2 FYNNEI. The CDR3 here is CARKGPGAVGNTIYF. For the CDR3, the DNA is TGTGCCAGAAAAGGTCCAGGGGCGGTAGGAAACACCATATATTTT.

The gene calls are TRBV5-1 and TRBJ2-1; the D gene is possibly TRBD1 (5 bases). Trimming left V 5 bases short and J 10 bases short, with 10 bases between. CDR1 SGHRS and CDR2 YFSETQ come from the germline V gene. The CDR3 has 11 amino acids. The CDR3 loop reads CASRGQGEQFF. CDR3 in DNA: TGCGCCAGCAGGGGTCAGGGCGAGCAGTTCTTC.

V and J are TRBV27 and TRBJ1-4, with D perhaps matching TRBD1 (5 bases). The length of the CDR3 is 15 residues. Germline loops: CDR1 MNHEY, CDR2 SMNVEV (reference sequence). V lost 6 bases and J lost 8, with 19 bases in between. The CDR3 loop reads CASSPSGLGREKLFF. In DNA form, the CDR3 reads TGTGCCAGCAGCCCTTCGGGACTTGGACGGGAAAAACTGTTTTTT.

The V and J genes are TRBV6-5 and TRBJ1-6; 8 bases align to TRBD1. The J segment lost 10 bases and the V segment lost 6 bases, leaving 8 bases of the junction unmatched. This CDR3 contains 14 residues. Germline V lookup: CDR1 MNHEY, CDR2 SVGAGI. CDR3 sequence (DNA): TGTGCCAGCAGCCGGGACAGGCTTGGGTCACCCCTCCACTTT. Translated: CASSRDRLGSPLHF.

The CDR3 reads CAWSYRARTGNTIYF. CDR3 DNA: TGTGCCTGGAGTTACCGGGCCCGAACGGGAAACACCATATATTTT. The rearrangement joins TRBV30 to TRBJ1-3; D uncertain. This CDR3 region has 15 residues. Germline loops: CDR1 GTSNPN, CDR2 SVGIG (reference sequence). Trimming cost V 2 bases and J 4 bases, with 15 bases left between them.

This sequence joins TRBV7-8 and TRBJ2-2; D perhaps matches TRBD2 (6 bases). Per germline, CDR1 SGHVS and CDR2 FQNEAQ. The CDR3 runs 14 residues. The germline V and J ends were trimmed by 3 bases and 6 bases, with 11 bases remaining between them. The CDR3 bases are TGTGCCAGCAGCTTCGGGGGTAGGGCCGGGGAGCTGTTTTTT. Protein: CASSFGGRAGELFF.

DNA of the CDR3: TGTGCCAGCAGTGGAGGTAGCGGGGGGCCCGGGGAGACCCAGTACTTC. Protein product: CASSGGSGGPGETQYF. The chain employs TRBV2 and TRBJ2-5, with 10 bases identical to TRBD2. Germline trimming cut 4 bases from V and 5 bases from J; bases unmatched to any gene: 10. CDR1 is SNHLY, CDR2 FYNNEI, per germline. The CDR3 totals 16 residues.

With respect to this clone: Other DNA sequences from this sample encode an identical CDR3 as well. The rearrangement uses TRBV6-1 and TRBJ1-3, with D unclear. CDR1 is MNHNS and CDR2 is SASEGT in the germline V gene. CDR3 length: 13 amino acids. The V and J ends lost 2 bases and 4 bases respectively, with 6 bases between them. The CDR3 nucleotides are TGTGCCAGCAGTGAAACGGGAGGAAACACCATATATTTT. Translating gives CASSETGGNTIYF.

V is TRBV29-1 and J is TRBJ1-2, with 9 bases that match TRBD1. CDR3 length: 15 amino acids. Germline CDR1 SQVTM, CDR2 ANQGSEA. J was trimmed by 1 base and V by 4 bases; bases with no gene match: 7. CDR3 DNA: TGCAGCGTTGTATGGGGACAGGGCGATAACTATGGCTACACCTTC. Its translation: CSVVWGQGDNYGYTF.

This chain connects TRBV3-1 (or the pseudogene TRBV3-2) to TRBJ2-1, with D possibly called TRBD1 or TRBD2 (5 bases each). CDR3 length equals 13 residues. Germline CDR1 LGHDT, CDR2 YNNKEL (reference sequence). V was cut by 5 bases and J by 7 bases, with 12 bases left in between. The CDR3 bases are TGTGCCAGCAGCAGGTTCGGGGCTAATGAGCAGTTCTTC. Amino acid sequence: CASSRFGANEQFF.

This sequence joins TRBV11-2 and TRBJ2-3, with D possibly being TRBD1 or TRBD2 (5 bases each). This CDR3 spans 15 amino acids. The germline V and J ends were trimmed by 6 bases and 6 bases, with 19 bases remaining between them. The germline V gene has CDR1 SGHAT and CDR2 FQNNGV. In DNA, the CDR3 is TGTGCCAGCAGACCCTTGGGACGGAGAGGGGATACGCAGTATTTT. As protein: CASRPLGRRGDTQYF.

V usage is TRBV30 and J usage is TRBJ2-7; no firm D call. The V gene's germline CDR1 is GTSNPN and CDR2 SVGIG (reference sequence). This CDR3 has 14 residues. Deletions cut 4 bases from V and 0 bases from J, with 13 bases between. In nucleotides, the CDR3 is TGTGCCTGGAACCCAGGATGGAACTCCTACGAGCAGTACTTC. The encoded protein is CAWNPGWNSYEQYF.

The chain has TRBV7-2 and TRBJ1-6; tentatively, D is TRBD1 (5 bases). Trimming shortened V by 1 base and J by 3 bases, and 7 bases separated the two germline ends. CDR1 and CDR2 from the germline V gene are SGHTA and FQGNSA. The CDR3 length is 15 residues. This CDR3 reads CASSLGGSYNSPLHF. In DNA form, the CDR3 reads TGTGCCAGCAGCTTAGGGGGCAGCTATAATTCACCCCTCCACTTT.

The chain has TRBV6-1 and TRBJ1-2, with D unclear. CDR3 length equals 11 residues. CDR1 is MNHNS, CDR2 SASEGT, per germline. The germline V and J ends were trimmed by 2 bases and 10 bases, with 8 bases remaining between them. This chain's CDR3 is CASSENHFYTF. For the CDR3, the DNA is TGTGCCAGCAGTGAAAATCACTTCTACACCTTC.